Listed below are T cell receptor beta chains from one sample, sequenced in a study of T cell responses to AZD1222 COVID-19 vaccine. TCRdb keeps only in-frame clones here, not all; method: immunoSEQ multiplex PCR. Here the sample spans some 180,000 clones, 92% being singletons. This material consisted of peripheral blood, taken 28 days after the second AZD1222 dose. The receptors stem from an adult who received the AZD1222 COVID-19 vaccine. Each CDR3 is given with its conserved first and last residue. D genes are given only for firm matches. Clone size is given for some rows only: seen once, a few or many times, or a class if the clone is expanded.

length	size	D	J	V	CDR3	DNA
16	NA	NA	TRBJ1-6	TRBV19	CASSPLATGNNSPLHF	TGTGCCAGTAGCCCCTTAGCCACGGGTAATAATTCACCCCTCCACTTT
13	few	NA	TRBJ2-2	TRBV9	CASSGRNTGELFF	TGTGCCAGCAGCGGTAGGAACACCGGGGAGCTGTTTTTT
14	NA	NA	TRBJ1-2	TRBV5-4	CASSLDRRNYGYTF	TGTGCCAGCAGCTTGGACAGGCGGAACTATGGCTACACCTTC
14	NA	TRBD1	TRBJ1-5	TRBV6-5	CASSWTGGYQPQHF	TGTGCCAGCAGCTGGACAGGGGGATATCAGCCCCAGCATTTT
14	NA	NA	TRBJ1-3	TRBV13	CASSLGAHGNTIYF	TGTGCCAGCAGCTTAGGAGCTCATGGAAACACCATATATTTT
15	NA	TRBD1	TRBJ2-7	TRBV10-2	CASTVNGQGGYEQYF	TGCGCCAGCACGGTGAATGGACAGGGGGGCTACGAGCAGTACTTC
15	NA	TRBD2	TRBJ2-3	TRBV18	CASSSAGGLTDTQYF	TGTGCCAGCTCATCAGCGGGGGGGCTAACAGATACGCAGTATTTT
18	NA	NA	TRBJ1-6	TRBV4-1	CASSHTGSGRIYNSPLHF	TGCGCCAGCAGCCACACGGGGTCAGGGCGAATCTATAATTCACCCCTCCACTTT
14	NA	TRBD2	TRBJ2-7	TRBV28	CASHLAGGLDEQYF	TGTGCCAGCCACCTAGCGGGAGGGCTGGACGAGCAGTACTTC
12	NA	NA	TRBJ2-2	TRBV7-9	CASSLDVGELFF	TGTGCCAGCAGCTTAGACGTCGGGGAGCTGTTTTTT
12	NA	NA	TRBJ1-2	TRBV6-2/TRBV6-3	CASSYGGEGYTF	TGTGCCAGCAGTTACGGGGGCGAGGGCTACACCTTC
13	NA	TRBD2	TRBJ2-4	TRBV28	CASTGLAKNIQYF	TGTGCCAGCACAGGACTAGCGAAAAACATTCAGTACTTC
12	NA	NA	TRBJ1-1	TRBV12-3/TRBV12-4	CASRGGTSEAFF	TGTGCCAGCAGGGGCGGGACATCGGAAGCTTTCTTT
18	NA	TRBD1	TRBJ2-4	TRBV5-1	CASSRTGGLLGIPRVQYF	TGCGCCTCCTCCCGGACAGGAGGTCTACTCGGAATACCCCGGGTTCAGTACTTC
16	NA	TRBD1	TRBJ2-2	TRBV7-3	CASSPPGQGVTGELFF	TGTGCCAGCAGCCCGCCGGGACAGGGGGTCACCGGGGAGCTGTTTTTT
14	NA	NA	TRBJ2-2	TRBV6-5	CASNDRRYTGELFF	TGTGCCAGCAACGACAGGAGGTACACCGGGGAGCTGTTTTTT
12	NA	NA	TRBJ1-5	TRBV4-2	CASSQTNQPQHF	TGTGCCAGCAGCCAAACCAATCAGCCCCAGCATTTT
11	NA	NA	TRBJ2-7	TRBV5-6	CASSWIDEQYF	TGTGCCAGCAGCTGGATAGACGAGCAGTACTTC
14	NA	NA	TRBJ2-3	TRBV18	CASSQWGGTDTQYF	TGTGCCAGCTCACAATGGGGGGGCACAGATACGCAGTATTTT
14	NA	TRBD1	TRBJ2-7	TRBV27	CASSLVQGFNEQYF	TGTGCCAGCAGTTTAGTACAGGGGTTCAACGAGCAGTACTTC
10	NA	NA	TRBJ2-7	TRBV2	CASRGDEQYF	TGTGCCAGCAGGGGGGACGAGCAGTACTTC
15	NA	TRBD1	TRBJ1-6	TRBV5-4	CASSSKDRGNSPLHF	TGTGCCAGCAGCTCTAAGGACAGGGGAAATTCACCCCTCCACTTT
16	NA	TRBD1	TRBJ2-7	TRBV3-1/TRBV3-2	CASSQNYNLGTGALNF	TGTGCCAGCAGCCAGAACTATAACCTCGGGACAGGGGCTTTGAACTTC
13	once	TRBD1	TRBJ1-2	TRBV18	CASSPRQGDGYTF	TGTGCCAGCTCACCGAGGCAGGGGGACGGCTACACCTTC
14	NA	TRBD1	TRBJ1-5	TRBV19	CASSQTGGGQPQHF	TGTGCCAGTAGCCAGACAGGGGGCGGTCAGCCCCAGCATTTT
11	NA	NA	TRBJ1-4	TRBV2	CAREVGEKLFF	TGTGCCAGGGAGGTTGGAGAAAAACTGTTTTTT
17	NA	TRBD2	TRBJ2-7	TRBV10-3	CAISEQPGLAMVKVQYF	TGTGCCATCAGTGAGCAGCCGGGACTAGCTATGGTGAAGGTACAGTACTTC
14	NA	NA	TRBJ1-5	TRBV5-1	CASSLERADQPQHF	TGCGCCAGCAGCTTGGAGAGGGCAGATCAGCCCCAGCATTTT
15	NA	TRBD1	TRBJ2-2	TRBV2	CASSGQGAGTGELFF	TGTGCCAGCAGTGGACAGGGGGCGGGCACCGGGGAGCTGTTTTTT
14	NA	NA	TRBJ2-3	TRBV11-1	CASSIQGGTDTQYF	TGTGCCAGCAGCATACAGGGTGGCACAGATACGCAGTATTTT